Listed here are 19 T cell receptor beta chains from one sample, sequenced in a study of blood T cells in healthy people across ages. Then a second PCR, running roughly 7 to 12 cycles, was carried out with a sample-barcoded 5' primer and a J-beta primer mix. TCRdb re-called the 5' RACE reads through MiXCR, storing one row per CDR3 protein. The sample shows approximately 940,000 distinct CDR3 sequences, 40% to 60% of them seen only once. Material for sequencing was blood. All receptors come from a man aged 25-45 years in good health.

The rearrangement joins TRBV30 to TRBJ2-1, with unresolved D. The CDR3 extends over 12 amino acids. V dropped 3 bases and J dropped 7 bases, with 10 bases sitting between them. Germline V lookup: CDR1 GTSNPN, CDR2 SVGIG (reference sequence). CDR3 amino acids: CAWRDTRNEQFF. DNA for the CDR3: TGTGCCTGGAGGGATACTCGAAATGAGCAGTTCTTC.

There are many counts of this clonotype. The rearrangement joins TRBV10-3 to TRBJ2-7; 9 bases match TRBD1. The CDR3 is 12 amino acids. V lost 6 bases, J lost 5 bases, and 2 bases stayed unmatched. Germline CDR1 and CDR2: ENHRY and SYGVKD. CDR3 amino acids: CAISDRGDEQYF. The CDR3 coding sequence is TGTGCCATCAGCGACAGGGGGGACGAGCAGTACTTC.

In the case of this clonotype: Lacking the conserved final phenylalanine or tryptophan, this CDR3 likely reflects a read error. The DNA is omitted, as the CDR3 cannot be located on it reliably, and the CDR3 follows TCRdb's listing. J is TRBJ2-3 and V is TRBV20-1; no check of the table's D call, TRBD2, against the DNA was made. Termini included, the CDR3 measures 14 amino acids. Germline lookup yields CDR1 DFQATT and CDR2 SNEGSKA (reference sequence). CDR3: CSASPPAGSDTLYL.

The V call is TRBV5-1, the J call TRBJ2-2; D is unresolved. Per germline, CDR1 SGHRS and CDR2 YFSETQ. The V gene lost 0 bases and the J gene lost 4 bases, with 13 bases spanning the gap. This CDR3 has 16 amino acids. CDR3 sequence: CASSLDRQRRTGELFF. DNA of the CDR3: TGCGCCAGCAGCTTGGATCGGCAGAGGCGCACCGGGGAGCTGTTTTTT.

In this sample, this clonotype turned up once. The chain combines TRBV7-2 with TRBJ2-1; TRBD1 or TRBD2 may be the D gene (6 bases each). CDR3 length: 15 residues. Trimming removed 1 base from V and 6 bases from J, with 13 bases in between. Per the germline V gene, CDR1 is SGHTA and CDR2 is FQGNSA. In DNA, the CDR3 is TGTGCCAGCAGCTTAGATCGGGGGCCCACCAATGAGCAGTTCTTC. Translating it yields CASSLDRGPTNEQFF.

The J gene is TRBJ2-7, the V gene TRBV12-3 or TRBV12-4; TRBD1 matches at 10 bases. Unmatched junction bases numbered 3, after V lost 7 bases and J lost 0 bases. The CDR3 totals 14 residues. CDR3 region: CASTGTGDSYEQYF. The CDR3 DNA reads as TGTGCCAGCACCGGGACAGGGGACTCCTACGAGCAGTACTTC.

The CDR3 region is CASSQEGGVEAYGYTF. CDR3 DNA sequence: TGCGCCAGCAGCCAAGAAGGTGGAGTGGAAGCATATGGCTACACCTTC. V usage is TRBV4-1 and J usage is TRBJ1-2, with D unclear. The CDR3 sequence is 16 residues long. V gave up 0 bases and J gave up 5 bases, with 16 bases separating them. In germline, CDR1 is MGHRA, CDR2 YSYEKL.

This CDR3 is CAISAIDEQYF. Here the CDR3 DNA reads TGTGCCATCAGCGCTATTGACGAGCAGTACTTC. The V gene is TRBV10-3, the J gene TRBJ2-7; D not certain. Germline assignment: CDR1 ENHRY and CDR2 SYGVKD. V lost 6 bases, J lost 5 bases, and 8 bases lay in between. The length of the CDR3 is 11 residues.

The chain has TRBV2 and TRBJ2-5; D is possibly TRBD2 (5 bases). Germline assignment: CDR1 SNHLY and CDR2 FYNNEI. Trimming took off 1 base at V and 11 bases at J, with 8 bases between the two ends. The CDR3 has 11 residues. CDR3 residues: CASSEVRVQYF. CDR3 bases: TGTGCCAGCAGTGAAGTGAGGGTGCAGTACTTC.

This clonotype was seen a single time. An end of the junction differs from the germline gene, which may be a read error. The chain employs TRBV5-1 and TRBJ2-5, with 8 bases lining up with TRBD1. The J call is uncertain, as TRBJ2-7 better fits the DNA end. This CDR3 region has 13 residues. Germline V CDR1 and CDR2: SGHRS, YFSETQ. The CDR3 here is CAGSVTGDHEQYF. The CDR3 region has the DNA TGCGCCGGCAGCGTGACAGGGGACCACGAGCAGTACTTC.

The J gene is TRBJ2-7, the V gene TRBV24-1, with D perhaps TRBD2 (6 bases). The CDR3 spans 13 residues. Per the germline V gene, CDR1 is KGHDR and CDR2 is SFDVKD. Trimming shortened V by 4 bases and J by 2 bases, and 8 bases separated the two germline ends. CDR3 amino acids: CATSDGSTYEQYF. The DNA for the CDR3 is TGTGCCACCAGTGACGGGAGTACCTACGAGCAGTACTTC.

This CDR3 is CAISPRDSSAYEQYF. The CDR3 DNA sequence: TGTGCCATCAGTCCACGGGACTCATCTGCCTACGAGCAGTACTTC. The rearrangement uses TRBV10-3 and TRBJ2-7, with D possibly being TRBD2 (6 bases). The CDR3 runs to 15 residues. In germline, CDR1 is ENHRY, CDR2 SYGVKD. V shed 5 bases and J shed 2 bases, with 16 bases lying between them.

Only one count was recorded for this clonotype. The chain employs TRBV20-1 and TRBJ2-3, with 11 bases identical to TRBD2. Germline CDR1 DFQATT, CDR2 SNEGSKA (reference sequence). This CDR3 comprises 18 residues. V trimming: 3 bases; J trimming: 2 bases; junction bases outside the gene matches: 13. The CDR3 reads CSASSLPLAGGATDTQYF. CDR3 nucleotides: TGCAGTGCTAGTTCTCTTCCTCTAGCGGGAGGTGCCACAGATACGCAGTATTTT.

V is TRBV5-1 and J is TRBJ2-3; 14 bases are shared with TRBD2. Germline V gene data show CDR1 as SGHRS and CDR2 as YFSETQ. This CDR3 spans 15 amino acids. The junction had 3 bases not matched to a gene; V was cut back by 6 bases and J by 3 bases. As DNA, the CDR3 is TGCGCCAGCATCGGACTAGCGGGGGGTACAGATACGCAGTATTTT. Translated: CASIGLAGGTDTQYF.

The genes are TRBV12-3 or TRBV12-4 and TRBJ2-2; TRBD2 might be the D (6 bases). V was clipped by 7 bases and J by 11 bases, with 14 bases between them. The CDR3 covers 12 residues. The CDR3 reads CASNQAGRELFF. The CDR3 bases are TGTGCCAGCAATCAGGCGGGACGTGAGCTGTTTTTT.

The V and J genes are TRBV27 and TRBJ2-1; unclear D gene. This CDR3 contains 18 residues. Deletions cut 3 bases from V and 1 base from J, with 19 bases between. Per the germline V gene, CDR1 is MNHEY and CDR2 is SMNVEV (reference sequence). CDR3 loop: CASSLVPGDWRSYNEQFF. The DNA for the CDR3 is TGTGCCAGCAGTTTGGTCCCCGGTGACTGGAGATCCTACAATGAGCAGTTCTTC.

This clonotype has a handful of counts. The V call is TRBV7-9, the J call TRBJ1-2; D is possibly TRBD1 (5 bases). The CDR3 runs to 12 residues. CDR1 is SEHNR and CDR2 is FQNEAQ in the germline V gene (reference sequence). Deletions cut 5 bases from V and 7 bases from J, with 11 bases between. The DNA of the CDR3 is TGTGCCAGCAGCCCGGACAAGGGTGGCTACACCTTC. Translated, it gives CASSPDKGGYTF.

This chain joins TRBV7-9 and TRBJ2-1, with 8 bases that match TRBD1. Germline V CDR1 and CDR2: SEHNR, FQNEAQ (reference sequence). V shed 4 bases, J shed 6 bases, and the junction held 14 bases outside the gene matches. This CDR3 comprises 17 residues. CDR3 region: CASSWTGRPPIVNEQFF. As DNA, the CDR3 is TGTGCCAGCAGCTGGACAGGGAGGCCCCCAATAGTCAATGAGCAGTTCTTC.

The rearrangement links TRBV21-1 to TRBJ1-1; the table names TRBD1, a call not compared with the DNA. TRBV21-1 is recorded as a pseudogene. This CDR3 contains 16 residues. CDR3 sequence reads: CASSKRRQGGNTEAFF. DNA for the CDR3: TGTGCCAGCAGCAAACGCCGGCAGGGGGGAAACACTGAAGCTTTCTTT.